The 23 T cell receptor beta chains below all came from one sample that was sequenced in a study of cytomegalovirus exposure and HLA in healthy donors. The method was immunoSEQ multiplex PCR; TCRdb's version includes in-frame clones alone and lacks a portion of them. This table has approximately 150,000 clones, around 85% appearing once. Sequencing was done on a sample of PBMCs. These receptors originate from a man aged 25 to 40 in good health and CMV-seropositive.

The chain carries TRBV7-9 and TRBJ2-7; a weak D match, TRBD1 (5 bases). This CDR3 comprises 14 residues. Germline lookup yields CDR1 SEHNR and CDR2 FQNEAQ (reference sequence). Between the trimmed V and J ends, which lost 5 bases and 5 bases, there was a span of 16 bases. Here the CDR3 DNA reads TGTGCCAGCAGCCCCCTAGGGGCGCCGAACGAGCAGTACTTC. Translation: CASSPLGAPNEQYF.

The V gene is TRBV27, the J gene TRBJ2-4, with a weak D call TRBD2 (5 bases). V lost 4 bases to trimming and J lost 2 bases, with 9 bases between them. CDR1 is MNHEY and CDR2 is SMNVEV in the germline V gene (reference sequence). This CDR3 comprises 14 residues. The DNA of the CDR3 is TGTGCCAGCAGTTCACTAGGACCCAAAAACATTCAGTACTTC. Its protein product is CASSSLGPKNIQYF.

The chain carries TRBV6-7 and TRBJ1-1, with no clear D. TRBV6-7 is sorted into the ORF group, with uncertain function. The CDR3 is made up of 14 amino acids. V gave up 7 bases and J gave up 0 bases, with 12 bases separating them. The CDR3 nucleotides read TGTGCCAGCACCCCCGACTGTGTGAACACTGAAGCTTTCTTT. This translates into CASTPDCVNTEAFF.

The table lists this clone with a few counts. A read error may produce the germline difference seen at one junction end. V is TRBV10-3 and J is TRBJ2-7; 9 nucleotides line up with TRBD1. CDR3 length equals 12 residues. Germline CDR1 is ENHRY and CDR2 is SYGVKD. CDR3 in amino acids: CAISESRDREDF. The CDR3 coding sequence is TGTGCCATCAGTGAGTCCCGGGACAGGGAAGACTTC.

The chain has TRBV4-3 and TRBJ1-5; possibly TRBD1 for D (6 bases). Between the trimmed V and J ends, which lost 0 bases and 9 bases, there was a span of 21 bases. The CDR3 has 17 residues. Looked up from germline, CDR1 is LGHNA and CDR2 is YSLEER. CDR3: CASSQDLTVISRGPQHF. In DNA form, the CDR3 reads TGCGCCAGCAGCCAAGATCTAACAGTGATTAGCAGGGGGCCCCAGCATTTT.

V gene TRBV7-9 combines with J gene TRBJ1-5; possibly TRBD1 for D (5 bases). CDR3 size: 16 residues. Germline lookup yields CDR1 SEHNR and CDR2 FQNEAQ (reference sequence). Trimming removed 2 bases from V and 0 bases from J, with 11 bases in between. CDR3 in amino acids: CASSLSGPYSNQPQHF. The DNA for the CDR3 is TGTGCCAGCAGCTTATCAGGGCCATATAGCAATCAGCCCCAGCATTTT.

This clone came up many times. The chain joins TRBV6-7 to TRBJ1-5, with D maybe TRBD1 (5 bases). TRBV6-7 is an ORF; its function is uncertain. The V end lost 4 bases, the J end lost 5 bases, and 9 bases lay between the germline ends. The CDR3 consists of 13 residues. CDR3 coding DNA: TGTGCCAGCAGTTGGGGCAGGGATCAGCCCCAGCATTTT. Protein sequence: CASSWGRDQPQHF.

This chain connects TRBV4-3 to TRBJ1-4; 7 positions match TRBD1. Germline V gene sequence: CDR1 LGHNA, CDR2 YSLEER. V was clipped by 1 base and J by 3 bases; unmatched bases: 8. The CDR3 runs 17 residues. The CDR3: CASSQAVGTASNEKLFF. Written as DNA, the CDR3 is TGCGCCAGCAGCCAAGCCGTAGGGACAGCGTCTAATGAAAAACTGTTTTTT.

This sequence joins TRBV11-2 and TRBJ1-2; 7 positions agree with TRBD1. In germline, CDR1 is SGHAT, CDR2 FQNNGV. The V and J ends lost 6 bases and 6 bases, in that order; junction bases with no gene match: 16. CDR3 size: 16 residues. Here the CDR3 reads CASRRLGAGGQDGYTF. Here the CDR3 DNA reads TGTGCCAGCAGACGCCTAGGGGCAGGGGGTCAGGATGGCTACACCTTC.

The V and J genes are TRBV11-2 and TRBJ1-6; 8 positions match TRBD1. Trimming took 5 bases from V and 4 from J; bases not matched to a gene: 7. CDR1 and CDR2 (germline): SGHAT, FQNNGV. The CDR3 totals 16 residues. The CDR3 loop is CASSTRTGRYNSPLHF. The CDR3 coding sequence is TGTGCCAGCAGCACGAGGACAGGGAGATATAATTCACCCCTCCACTTT. Variable domain in full (rest from reference TRBV11-2 and TRBJ1-6): EAGVAQSPRYKIIEKRQSVAFWCNPISGHATLYWYQQILGQGPKLLIQFQNNGVVDDSQLPKDRFSAERLKGVDSTLKIQPAKLEDSAVYLCASSTRTGRYNSPLHFGNGTRLTVT.

The genes are TRBV4-3 and TRBJ1-3, with D maybe TRBD1 (6 bases). Trimming pared 0 bases from V and 0 bases from J, leaving 15 bases between. Germline V gene data show CDR1 as LGHNA and CDR2 as YSLEER. This CDR3 is built from 18 residues. The CDR3, as DNA: TGCGCCAGCAGCCAAGATTTTGGCAGGGGCCTCTCTGGAAACACCATATATTTT. Amino acids: CASSQDFGRGLSGNTIYF.

This chain connects TRBV4-3 to TRBJ2-3, with TRBD1 identical over 10 bases. This CDR3 has 15 residues. V lost 0 bases and J lost 4; bases outside the gene matches: 1. Germline values: CDR1 LGHNA, CDR2 YSLEER. The CDR3 reads CASSQDGQGADTQYF. As DNA, the CDR3 is TGCGCCAGCAGCCAAGATGGACAGGGGGCAGATACGCAGTATTTT.

The rearrangement uses TRBV29-1 and TRBJ2-2; unclear D gene. The CDR3 consists of 13 residues. Germline lookup yields CDR1 SQVTM and CDR2 ANQGSEA. Between the trimmed V and J ends, which lost 7 bases and 3 bases, there was a span of 12 bases. The CDR3 region is CSAIDHYTGELFF. Written as DNA, the CDR3 is TGCAGCGCCATAGATCACTACACCGGGGAGCTGTTTTTT.

This clone was seen only once. One end of the junction varies from germline; a read error may be responsible. The genes are TRBV6-5 and TRBJ1-3, with D possibly matching TRBD1 (6 bases). The CDR3 has 12 residues. The germline V gene has CDR1 MNHEY and CDR2 SVGAGI. The DNA of the CDR3 is TGTGCCAGCACATATTCAGGGGTTTCGCCGCATTTT. It is translated as CASTYSGVSPHF.

The chain joins TRBV5-1 to TRBJ1-6, with 10 bases that match TRBD1. Germline CDR1 is SGHRS and CDR2 is YFSETQ. The length of the CDR3 is 15 residues. Trimming at V came to 5 bases and at J to 6 bases, leaving 5 bases not matched to a gene. The CDR3 DNA sequence: TGCGCCAGCAGTCCCCGGGACAGGGGTAATTCACCCCTCCACTTT. As protein: CASSPRDRGNSPLHF.

The chain uses TRBV29-1 and TRBJ2-5; perhaps TRBD1 as D (6 bases). The CDR3 totals 11 residues. Trimming cost V 7 bases and J 1 base, with 7 bases left between them. Germline lookup yields CDR1 SQVTM and CDR2 ANQGSEA. The CDR3 sequence: CSGRGQETQYF. In DNA, the CDR3 is TGCAGCGGCAGGGGCCAAGAGACCCAGTACTTC. Full variable domain (remainder filled in from reference TRBV29-1 and TRBJ2-5): SAVISQKPSRDICQRGTSLTIQCQVDSQVTMMFWYRQQPGQSLTLIATANQGSEATYESGFVIDKFPISRPNLTFSTLTVSNMSPEDSSIYLCSGRGQETQYFGPGTRLLVL.

This clone was picked up a small number of times. V is TRBV27 and J is TRBJ2-7, with D possibly being TRBD2 (6 bases). Per germline, CDR1 MNHEY and CDR2 SMNVEV (reference sequence). The CDR3 spans 15 residues. Trimming cost V 7 bases and J 0 bases, with 16 bases left between them. CDR3 in amino acids: CASTAGTQSSYEQYF. The CDR3 nucleotides read TGTGCCAGCACCGCCGGGACTCAAAGCTCCTACGAGCAGTACTTC.

This clone was counted once. The chain couples TRBV5-4 to TRBJ2-7; 14 bases align to TRBD2. Unmatched junction bases numbered 7, after V lost 0 bases and J lost 2 bases. The CDR3 is made up of 18 amino acids. Germline V gene data show CDR1 as SGHNT and CDR2 as YYREEE (reference sequence). In DNA, the CDR3 is TGTGCCAGCAGCTTGGGAGGTCCGACTAGCGGGGGGGCCTACGAGCAGTACTTC. Translated, it gives CASSLGGPTSGGAYEQYF.

V is TRBV5-4 and J is TRBJ1-3; a weak D match, TRBD1 (5 bases). This CDR3 is 15 amino acids long. From germline, CDR1 is SGHNT and CDR2 YYREEE (reference sequence). With 5 bases removed from V and 4 bases from J, the gap between germline ends came to 16 bases. This CDR3 is CASSPSPGIGNTIYF. CDR3 nucleotide sequence: TGTGCCAGCAGTCCATCCCCAGGGATCGGAAACACCATATATTTT.

The J gene is TRBJ2-7, the V gene TRBV6-5; tentative D call: TRBD2 (5 bases). Trimming took off 6 bases at V and 2 bases at J, with 11 bases between the two ends. This CDR3 is 13 amino acids long. Germline V lookup: CDR1 MNHEY, CDR2 SVGAGI. The CDR3 nucleotides read TGTGCCAGCAGGCCCCCCGGGGCCTACGAGCAGTACTTC. Amino acid sequence: CASRPPGAYEQYF.

The CDR3 here is CASSSQQGQPQHF. The CDR3 DNA is TGTGCCAGCAGCTCCCAACAGGGACAGCCCCAGCATTTT. This chain connects TRBV9 to TRBJ1-5; D perhaps matches TRBD1 (6 bases). Trimming shortened V by 4 bases and J by 7 bases, and 12 bases separated the two germline ends. This CDR3 has 13 amino acids. Germline CDR1 reads SGDLS; CDR2 reads YYNGEE.

The chain couples TRBV6-4 to TRBJ2-2; D is perhaps TRBD2 (5 bases). V lost 5 bases to trimming and J lost 3 bases, with 10 bases between them. The germline CDR1 and CDR2 sequences are MRHNA and SNTAGT. The CDR3 length is 14 residues. The CDR3 region is CASSRGPDTGELFF. The DNA of the CDR3 is TGTGCCAGCAGTCGGGGTCCAGACACCGGGGAGCTGTTTTTT.

The genes are TRBV7-9 and TRBJ2-7, with 12 bases fitting TRBD1. V was clipped by 1 base and J by 3 bases; unmatched bases: 7. CDR3 length equals 17 residues. The germline gives CDR1 SEHNR, CDR2 FQNEAQ (reference sequence). The CDR3 DNA reads TGTGCCAGCAGCTTAGTGGGGGGACAGGGGGCGTTCTACGAGCAGTACTTC. It translates to CASSLVGGQGAFYEQYF.